Listed below are T cell receptor beta chains from one sample, sequenced in a study of post-analysis software for immune sequencing data. MiXCR, applied by TCRdb to the PCR reads, yields one record per CDR3 protein. The sample has roughly 730,000 distinct CDR3 sequences; less than 35% are singletons. Input material: blood. All receptors derive from a girl aged 10 to 17 with multiple sclerosis. Both conserved end residues are part of each CDR3. The order of the fields is clone size, V gene, J gene, D gene, CDR3 protein, CDR3 DNA. A D gene is named only where the DNA matches it firmly. Not every row has a clone size; where given, it reads once, few, many or a size class.

clone size: few
V gene: TRBV7-2
J gene: TRBJ2-1
D gene: TRBD2
CDR3 protein: CASSLYRTSGLYNEQFF
CDR3 DNA: TGTGCCAGCAGCTTATACCGGACTAGCGGGCTATACAATGAGCAGTTCTTC

clone size: -
V gene: TRBV20-1
J gene: TRBJ2-5
D gene: -
CDR3 protein: CSSVGETQYF
CDR3 DNA: TGCAGTTCCGTAGGGGAGACCCAGTACTTC

clone size: few
V gene: TRBV6-4
J gene: TRBJ1-5
D gene: -
CDR3 protein: CASSTEGLGQPQHF
CDR3 DNA: TGTGCCAGCAGTACCGAGGGGTTGGGACAGCCCCAGCATTTT

clone size: few
V gene: TRBV9
J gene: TRBJ2-7
D gene: -
CDR3 protein: CASSVDGTYEQYF
CDR3 DNA: TGTGCCAGCAGCGTGGACGGAACCTACGAGCAGTACTTC

clone size: few
V gene: TRBV20-1
J gene: TRBJ1-2
D gene: TRBD1
CDR3 protein: CSARDGQGAHGYTF
CDR3 DNA: TGCAGTGCTAGAGACGGACAGGGGGCCCATGGCTACACCTTC

clone size: -
V gene: TRBV20-1
J gene: TRBJ1-4
D gene: TRBD1
CDR3 protein: CSARPLGSGQGLIKNEKLFF
CDR3 DNA: TGCAGTGCTAGACCTCTAGGATCGGGACAGGGCTTAATAAAAAATGAAAAACTGTTTTTT

clone size: -
V gene: TRBV20-1
J gene: TRBJ2-1
D gene: TRBD2
CDR3 protein: CSARRSIRGDEQFF
CDR3 DNA: TGCAGTGCCAGAAGATCCATCCGGGGGGATGAGCAGTTCTTC

clone size: few
V gene: TRBV11-2
J gene: TRBJ2-5
D gene: -
CDR3 protein: CASRKGQAQETQYF
CDR3 DNA: TGTGCCAGCCGCAAGGGGCAGGCTCAAGAGACCCAGTACTTC

clone size: -
V gene: TRBV7-2
J gene: TRBJ2-3
D gene: -
CDR3 protein: CASSPAAPGTDTQYF
CDR3 DNA: TGTGCCAGCAGCCCAGCGGCACCGGGCACAGATACGCAGTATTTT

clone size: few
V gene: TRBV20-1
J gene: TRBJ2-3
D gene: -
CDR3 protein: CSARPRAGTDTQYF
CDR3 DNA: TGCAGTGCCCGCCCCAGGGCCGGCACAGATACGCAGTATTTT

clone size: few
V gene: TRBV9
J gene: TRBJ2-1
D gene: TRBD2
CDR3 protein: CASSATSGQYNEQFF
CDR3 DNA: TGTGCCAGCAGCGCGACTAGCGGACAATACAATGAGCAGTTCTTC

clone size: -
V gene: TRBV20-1
J gene: TRBJ2-6
D gene: -
CDR3 protein: CSARGGDSGANVLTF
CDR3 DNA: TGCAGTGCTAGAGGGGGGGACTCTGGGGCCAACGTCCTGACTTTC

clone size: -
V gene: TRBV28
J gene: TRBJ2-6
D gene: -
CDR3 protein: CASSLPGTGANVLTF
CDR3 DNA: TGTGCCAGCAGTTTACCCGGGACGGGGGCCAACGTCCTGACTTTC

clone size: -
V gene: TRBV2
J gene: TRBJ2-3
D gene: -
CDR3 protein: CASRGPLGHNTDTQYF
CDR3 DNA: TGTGCCAGCAGGGGCCCTTTGGGACACAACACAGATACGCAGTATTTT

clone size: few
V gene: TRBV5-1
J gene: TRBJ2-1
D gene: TRBD2
CDR3 protein: CASSGRLAGTFYNEQFF
CDR3 DNA: TGCGCCAGCAGCGGCCGACTAGCGGGGACGTTCTACAATGAGCAGTTCTTC

clone size: -
V gene: TRBV7-7
J gene: TRBJ1-3
D gene: -
CDR3 protein: CASSPHLGNTIYF
CDR3 DNA: TGTGCTAGCAGCCCACACCTTGGAAACACCATATATTTT

clone size: -
V gene: TRBV10-3
J gene: TRBJ2-1
D gene: TRBD1
CDR3 protein: CAIGGTDGREQFF
CDR3 DNA: TGTGCCATCGGTGGGACAGACGGACGTGAGCAGTTCTTC